What follows are 13 T cell receptor beta chains derived from one specimen sequenced in a study of metastatic and nonmetastatic thyroid tumors. TCRdb recomputed clones from the PCR reads via MiXCR. The sample lists roughly 40,000 clones, 15% to 20% occurring once. Every patient was untreated before thyroid surgery. The sample was blood. The receptors come from a female donor with papillary thyroid cancer or a benign thyroid nodule (not recorded which). Some clones in this sample may be carry-over from other donors' samples.

This clone was observed at least ten times. In the same sample, other DNA sequences code for this CDR3. The rearrangement joins TRBV11-3 to TRBJ2-5; TRBD2 aligns across 8 bases. This CDR3 has 14 amino acids. With 5 bases clipped from V and 6 bases from J, the junction kept 8 bases outside the gene matches. Germline loops: CDR1 SGHNT, CDR2 YENEEA. CDR3 nucleotides: TGTGCCAGCAGCCCGGGGACTAGTCTAAAGACCCAGTACTTC. Encoded protein: CASSPGTSLKTQYF.

On this clone itself: This could be a read error, since a much larger clone is one nucleotide away. This chain uses TRBV18 with TRBJ1-3; TRBD1 might be the D (6 bases). CDR1 and CDR2 (germline): KGHSH, LQKENI. Trimming cost V 8 bases and J 0 bases, with 14 bases left between them. The CDR3 extends over 15 amino acids. The CDR3 region has the DNA TGTGCCAGCCCGTCGACAGGAGACTCTGGAAACACCATATATTTT. Its protein product is CASPSTGDSGNTIYF.

This clone was detected ten times or more. The chain uses TRBV20-1 and TRBJ2-7, with TRBD2 identical over 12 bases. The germline CDR1 and CDR2 sequences are DFQATT and SNEGSKA (reference sequence). V trimming: 3 bases; J trimming: 1 base; junction bases outside the gene matches: 4. This CDR3 has 15 residues. In DNA, the CDR3 is TGCAGTGCTAGTCCCGGACTAGCGGGGTCCTACGAGCAGTACTTC. Amino acid sequence: CSASPGLAGSYEQYF.

The genes are TRBV18 and TRBJ2-1; D is possibly TRBD1 (7 bases). Deletions cut 1 base from V and 2 bases from J, with 12 bases between. The CDR3 totals 16 residues. Germline assignment: CDR1 KGHSH and CDR2 LQKENI. As DNA, the CDR3 is TGTGCCAGCTCACCACAGGAGGGGGCCACCTACAATGAGCAGTTCTTC. Translation gives CASSPQEGATYNEQFF.

This clone was detected only once. V is TRBV7-3 and J is TRBJ2-2, with a weak D call TRBD2 (6 bases). The CDR3 extends over 15 amino acids. The V gene lost 1 base and the J gene lost 1 base, with 7 bases spanning the gap. CDR1 is SGHTA, CDR2 FQGTGA, per germline. CDR3 loop: CASSLMGGNTGELFF. CDR3 sequence (DNA): TGTGCCAGCAGCTTAATGGGGGGGAACACCGGGGAGCTGTTTTTT. The whole variable domain, remainder taken from reference TRBV7-3 and TRBJ2-2, is GAGVSQTPSNKVTEKGKYVELRCDPISGHTALYWYRQSLGQGPEFLIYFQGTGAADDSGLPNDRFFAVRPEGSVSTLKIQRTERGDSAVYLCASSLMGGNTGELFFGEGSRLTVL.

This clone was counted many times. The chain combines TRBV2 with TRBJ2-7, with 9 bases matching TRBD1. CDR1 is SNHLY and CDR2 is FYNNEI in the germline V gene. The CDR3 is 12 residues long. The V and J ends lost 11 bases and 5 bases, in that order; junction bases with no gene match: 7. The DNA of the CDR3 is TGTGCCTCCAACAGGGGGCCTAACGAGCAGTACTTC. Protein product: CASNRGPNEQYF.

J is TRBJ1-1 and V is TRBV30; no clear D gene. CDR1 is GTSNPN and CDR2 is SVGIG in the germline V gene (reference sequence). The CDR3 contains 12 residues. Trimming stripped 4 bases from V and 9 bases from J, with 15 bases between. CDR3 coding DNA: TGTGCCTGGAAGCGAGGGCAGAGCAAAGCTTTCTTT. Residues: CAWKRGQSKAFF.

For this clone: This may come from a read error, since a much larger clone is one base off. This specimen includes other DNA sequences encoding the same CDR3. V usage is TRBV29-1 and J usage is TRBJ1-6; TRBD1 might be the D (5 bases). The CDR3 loop spans 13 amino acids. V lost 4 bases and J 5 bases, leaving 9 bases between the germline ends. Germline values: CDR1 SQVTM, CDR2 ANQGSEA. CDR3 nucleotides: TGCAGCGTTGGTGACAGCGATAATTCACCCCTCCACTTT. This sequence encodes CSVGDSDNSPLHF.

The CDR3 is CASSPDSDEAFF. CDR3 nucleotides: TGTGCCAGCTCACCCGACAGCGACGAAGCTTTCTTT. The J gene is TRBJ1-1, the V gene TRBV18; D is perhaps TRBD1 (5 bases). Germline CDR1 is KGHSH and CDR2 is LQKENI. V was clipped by 3 bases and J by 8 bases, with 10 bases between them. The CDR3 totals 12 residues.

In this sample, this clone turned up many times. The chain recombines TRBV20-1 with TRBJ2-3; 13 bases fit TRBD2. Germline assignment: CDR1 DFQATT and CDR2 SNEGSKA (reference sequence). With 3 bases clipped from V and 2 bases from J, the junction kept 14 bases outside the gene matches. The CDR3 spans 19 residues. CDR3 in amino acids: CSARGTSGVTDGITDTQYF. CDR3 bases: TGCAGTGCTAGGGGGACTAGCGGGGTCACCGACGGAATCACAGATACGCAGTATTTT.

With regard to this clone: This sequence may be a read error, since a much larger clone differs from it by one base. This sample also contains other DNA sequences that code for the same CDR3. The V and J genes are TRBV9 and TRBJ2-5; maybe TRBD2 (6 bases). In germline, CDR1 is SGDLS, CDR2 YYNGEE. V lost 0 bases, J lost 3 bases, and 15 bases lay in between. This CDR3 comprises 16 residues. In DNA, the CDR3 is TGTGCCAGCAGCGTAGACAGCGGGCCTGGGGAAGAGACCCAGTACTTC. Its translation is CASSVDSGPGEETQYF.

Concerning this clone itself: A much larger clone differs by one base, so this may be a read error. Given the absence of the conserved phenylalanine or tryptophan at the CDR3 end, a read error is likely. The rearrangement joins TRBV10-3 to TRBJ1-2, with unresolved D. V was shortened by 3 bases and J by 2 bases, with 16 bases between the two germline ends. Germline V gene sequence: CDR1 ENHRY, CDR2 SYGVKD. The CDR3 covers 16 residues. CDR3 DNA: TGTGCCATCAGTGACTTGGGTTTGACTTCGAACTATGGCTACACCCTC. Its translation is CAISDLGLTSNYGYTL.

This clone was seen repeatedly, ten times or more. This chain links TRBV11-2 with TRBJ2-1, with 8 bases that match TRBD2. Germline CDR1 SGHAT, CDR2 FQNNGV. The CDR3 is 15 amino acids. J was trimmed by 3 bases and V by 0 bases; bases with no gene match: 1. The CDR3 DNA reads as TGTGCCAGCAGCTTAGAACTAGCGGTCTACAATGAGCAGTTCTTC. Protein product: CASSLELAVYNEQFF.